This TCR beta chain was found in a study of blood T cell repertoires in COVID-19 (dated by TCRdb to 2018 to 2021). For the wider study: Collaborator samples came from the United States, Italy and Spain and covered acute and convalescent phases of COVID-19. The material from the prospective study consisted of cDNA or gDNA derived from T cells, B-cell-depleted T cells, or PBMCs. The dataset comprised deeply sampled blood TCRbeta repertoires from subjects exposed to, actively infected with, or recovered from COVID-19. A freely available public database, intended as a resource for researchers studying the immune response to SARS-CoV-2, is where the repertoires were released. Samples came from the ongoing ImmuneRACE study (first 160 participants) plus 1,254 subjects from 6 global collaborators. The sample metadata nearly always contained a de-identified subject ID, COVID-19 status, age in years and sex. Where available, HLA class I and class II types were taken from metadata supplied by the sample provider and were not determined by assay-based typing.

TCRbeta CDR3 regions were amplified from genomic DNA by means of the immunoSEQ Assay, a bias-controlled multiplex PCR. The original pipeline was this. The number of nucleated cells in each sample was estimated by amplification of reference gene primers within the assay. Sequence reads were collapsed and filtered to measure the absolute abundance of every unique TCRbeta CDR3 rearrangement. Productive Simpson clonality was computed per sample as the square root of Simpson's diversity index over productive rearrangements. TCRdb holds this immuneACCESS table with in-frame rearrangements only. Some clones are missing; in checked studies, unresolved V genes explain under half, and the rest has no known cause. That table supplies the V and J calls and clone size; D and trimming were determined from the DNA. Present in this sample are roughly 30,000 clones, 88% of which were seen just once. Clones ranked in the top ten supply 7.9% of the sample.

Between the V and J ends, shortened by 0 bases and 6 bases respectively, the junction contains 6 bases. According to the germline V gene, CDR1 reads SGHAT and CDR2 reads FQNNGV. Including cysteine and phenylalanine, the CDR3 has 12 amino acids. The retained sequence is limited to the CDR3, 36 bases, with the frame set at the first base. The study at large found these results: The amount of clinical and demographic metadata varied by source and participant and was provided uncurated.

As regards this clone: Its binding antigen is unknown. Base qualities are not provided; no much larger clone lies one nucleotide away.

One collaborating source in Seattle enrolled patients during active infection and followed them longitudinally through the course of disease. Each collaborating institution followed its own protocols to collect whole blood in K2EDTA tubes. For TCRbeta analysis, collaborators shipped samples as frozen whole blood, isolated PBMCs, or DNA extracted from either of those sample types. The sequencing sample was made of peripheral blood. The V and J genes are TRBV11-2 and TRBJ2-7; no confident D gene assignment can be made. This TCR was recovered from a man aged 60 to 69 with COVID-19, enrolled during active disease. The CDR3 region: CASSLDPGEQYF. The sequence in DNA is TGTGCCAGCAGCTTAGACCCGGGCGAGCAGTACTTC. Joined to the reference TRBV11-2 and TRBJ2-7 proteins, this CDR3 gives the full variable domain: EAGVAQSPRYKIIEKRQSVAFWCNPISGHATLYWYQQILGQGPKLLIQFQNNGVVDDSQLPKDRFSAERLKGVDSTLKIQPAKLEDSAVYLCASSLDPGEQYFGPGTRLTVT.